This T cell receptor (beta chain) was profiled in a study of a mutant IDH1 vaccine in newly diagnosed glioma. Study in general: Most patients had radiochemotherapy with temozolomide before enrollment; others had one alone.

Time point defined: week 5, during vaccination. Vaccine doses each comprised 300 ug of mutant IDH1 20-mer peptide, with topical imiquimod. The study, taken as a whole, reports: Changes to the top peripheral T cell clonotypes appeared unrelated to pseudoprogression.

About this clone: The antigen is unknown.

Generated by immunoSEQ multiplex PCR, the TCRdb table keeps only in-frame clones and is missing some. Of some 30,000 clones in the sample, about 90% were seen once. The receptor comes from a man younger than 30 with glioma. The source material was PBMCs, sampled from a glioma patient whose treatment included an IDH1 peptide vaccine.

DNA for the CDR3: TGCGCCAGCAGCTCACCTCTCTCAATGGATACGCAGTATTTT. Residues: CASSSPLSMDTQYF. The rearrangement links TRBV5-1 to TRBJ2-3, with D hard to call. Trimming stripped 3 bases from V and 6 bases from J, with 14 bases between. Germline assignment: CDR1 SGHRS and CDR2 YFSETQ. The length of the CDR3 is 14 residues.